These T cell receptor beta chains were read from a single sample in a study of cytomegalovirus exposure and HLA in healthy donors. Profiling relied on immunoSEQ multiplex PCR, and the TCRdb table lists in-frame clones only, not all of them. The sample lists some 90,000 clones; roughly 70% were seen once. What was sequenced was PBMCs. All receptors derive from a man aged 45-60 years in good health and CMV-seronegative. The CDR3 runs from the conserved cysteine through the conserved F or W. D genes are given only for firm matches. Clone size is not always given. Where it is, it says once, few, many or a class for expanded clones.

clone size,D gene,J gene,V gene,CDR3 protein,CDR3 DNA
few,TRBD2,TRBJ2-7,TRBV27,CASSWREGDEQYF,TGTGCCAGCAGTTGGAGGGAGGGTGACGAGCAGTACTTC
.,TRBD2,TRBJ2-1,TRBV10-3,CAISEELAGSGGEQFF,TGTGCCATCAGTGAGGAACTAGCGGGGTCGGGCGGGGAGCAGTTCTTC
.,.,TRBJ1-1,TRBV4-1,CASSRGDETRPFF,TGCGCCAGCAGCCGGGGCGACGAGACGAGGCCTTTCTTT
few,.,TRBJ1-5,TRBV28,CASRGRRSSSQPQHF,TGTGCCAGCAGGGGCAGGAGGTCTTCCAGTCAGCCCCAGCATTTT
.,TRBD1,TRBJ1-2,TRBV28,CASSFPTGGFYGYTF,TGTGCCAGCAGTTTCCCCACAGGGGGCTTCTATGGCTACACCTTC
.,.,TRBJ2-1,TRBV4-1,CASSQLPTSIPGDEQFF,TGCGCCAGCAGCCAGCTTCCCACTAGCATTCCGGGCGATGAGCAGTTCTTC
once,.,TRBJ2-2,TRBV6-6,CASSYRRVTGELFF,TGTGCCAGCAGTTACCGCAGGGTAACCGGGGAGCTGTTTTTT
.,TRBD2,TRBJ2-4,TRBV27,CASSDEREGLGNIQYF,TGTGCCAGCAGTGATGAGCGGGAGGGTTTAGGAAACATTCAGTACTTC
few,.,TRBJ1-1,TRBV4-1,CASSQLLGGRNTEAFF,TGCGCCAGCAGCCAACTTTTAGGAGGGCGGAACACTGAAGCTTTCTTT
.,.,TRBJ1-5,TRBV5-5,CASFPGEGSNQPQHF,TGTGCCAGCTTTCCAGGGGAGGGTAGCAATCAGCCCCAGCATTTT
.,TRBD2,TRBJ2-5,TRBV27,CASRPMLELADQETQYF,TGTGCCAGCAGGCCCATGCTGGAACTAGCGGACCAAGAGACCCAGTACTTC
once,TRBD2,TRBJ2-2,TRBV18,CASFTTSSGTWTGELFF,TGTGCCAGCTTCACCACGTCTAGCGGGACGTGGACCGGGGAGCTGTTTTTT
.,TRBD1,TRBJ2-3,TRBV29-1,CSSTGTDGSDTQYF,TGCAGCTCGACCGGGACAGACGGTAGCGATACGCAGTATTTT
medium-sized,.,TRBJ2-1,TRBV4-2,CASSPPESSYNEQFF,TGTGCCAGCAGCCCACCCGAGAGCTCCTACAATGAGCAGTTCTTC
.,.,TRBJ2-3,TRBV2,CASSPGLITDTQYF,TGTGCCAGCAGTCCGGGACTTATCACAGATACGCAGTATTTT
.,TRBD1,TRBJ2-2,TRBV15,CATSPRTGILSGELFF,TGTGCCACCAGCCCTCGGACAGGGATTTTATCCGGGGAGCTGTTTTTT
.,TRBD2,TRBJ2-1,TRBV4-1,CASSPGLAGNFNEQFF,TGCGCCAGCAGCCCAGGACTAGCGGGAAACTTCAATGAGCAGTTCTTC
few,.,TRBJ1-2,TRBV5-1,CASSLERGALYGYTF,TGCGCCAGCAGCTTAGAGCGGGGGGCCTTATATGGCTACACCTTC